The 21 T cell receptor beta chains given below trace back to one sample, sequenced in a study of vaccination and CD4 T cells after COVID-19. Treatment described: approximately 9-day PBMC culture with coronavirus spike peptide pools or control peptides (ViraFEST assay). Sequence data for DNA of cultured CD4+ T cells were generated by the Oncomine TCR Beta short-read assay. One entry per CDR3 protein, called by TCRdb with MiXCR from the PCR reads. This sample yields approximately 15,000 distinct CDR3 sequences, of which approximately 57% are seen a single time; over 8% belongs to the top ten. The antigens for these receptors are not known. Sequenced input: CD4+ T cells from blood, cultured in vitro. The receptors stem from a human donor who had recovered from COVID-19.

The chain joins TRBV15 to TRBJ2-1; tentative D call: TRBD2 (6 bases). V was clipped by 1 base and J by 7 bases, with 11 bases between them. The CDR3 sequence is 14 residues long. Germline CDR1 is LNHNV and CDR2 is YYDKDF (reference sequence). Here the CDR3 reads CATSRGGVTNEQFF. DNA for the CDR3: TGTGCCACCAGCAGAGGGGGGGTTACGAATGAGCAGTTCTTC.

The chain is built from TRBV4-1 and TRBJ1-6; no reliable D call. CDR1 is MGHRA, CDR2 YSYEKL, per germline. Trimming took 6 bases from V and 5 from J, leaving 14 bases between them. The CDR3 is 15 residues long. Written as DNA, the CDR3 is TGCGCCAGCAGGTCCCCCCTCAGGAATAATTCACCCCTCCACTTT. This codes for CASRSPLRNNSPLHF.

The genes are TRBV20-1 and TRBJ1-4; TRBD1 might be the D (6 bases). This CDR3 contains 14 residues. Germline-derived CDR1 and CDR2 are DFQATT and SNEGSKA (reference sequence). Between the trimmed V and J ends, which lost 0 bases and 3 bases, there was a span of 8 bases. The CDR3 sequence is CSAREGAANEKLFF. Written as DNA, the CDR3 is TGCAGTGCTAGAGAGGGGGCAGCTAATGAAAAACTGTTTTTT.

This clonotype appeared a single time. The V and J genes are TRBV6-1 and TRBJ1-1; TRBD1 is a possible D gene (5 bases). The germline V and J ends were trimmed by 3 bases and 11 bases, with 19 bases remaining between them. Germline CDR1 reads MNHNS; CDR2 reads SASEGT. CDR3 length: 14 amino acids. CDR3 residues: CASSDSGTLGVAFF. The CDR3 DNA sequence: TGTGCCAGCAGTGATTCGGGGACTCTCGGTGTGGCTTTCTTT.

This chain links TRBV10-1 with TRBJ2-5; maybe TRBD1 (6 bases). Trimming took 8 bases from V and 2 from J, leaving 12 bases between them. From germline, CDR1 is WNHNN and CDR2 SYGVQD (reference sequence). The CDR3 extends over 13 amino acids. Here the CDR3 reads CASGTNGQETQYF. DNA of the CDR3: TGCGCCAGCGGGACAAATGGGCAAGAGACCCAGTACTTC.

The rearrangement links TRBV19 to TRBJ2-6, with no clear D. The germline V gene has CDR1 LNHDA and CDR2 SQIVND (reference sequence). V lost 5 bases, J lost 1 base, and 6 bases lay in between. This CDR3 has 14 amino acids. The CDR3 coding sequence is TGTGCCAGTAGTCCGGTTTCTGGGGCCAACGTCCTGACTTTC. It specifies CASSPVSGANVLTF.

In this sample, this clonotype turned up a few times. V gene TRBV19 combines with J gene TRBJ2-2; possible D gene TRBD2, 5 bases. The CDR3 extends over 15 amino acids. V shed 1 base and J shed 6 bases, with 12 bases lying between them. CDR1 and CDR2 from the germline V gene are LNHDA and SQIVND (reference sequence). The CDR3 sequence is CASSIGKGSAGELFF. DNA of the CDR3: TGTGCCAGTAGTATAGGGAAAGGGAGTGCCGGGGAGCTGTTTTTT.

The chain uses TRBV19 and TRBJ1-2; D is ambiguous. Germline CDR1 and CDR2: LNHDA and SQIVND (reference sequence). The CDR3 loop spans 15 amino acids. The V and J ends lost 3 bases and 1 base respectively, with 12 bases between them. The CDR3 spells CASSIFRSLNYGYTF. CDR3 sequence (DNA): TGTGCCAGTAGTATCTTTCGTTCTCTTAACTATGGCTACACCTTC.

The chain employs TRBV12-3 or TRBV12-4 and TRBJ2-3; 8 bases map to TRBD2. The CDR3 extends over 16 amino acids. The trim removed 3 bases at V and 2 bases at J, leaving 7 bases unmatched. CDR3 protein: CASSFNSGIDTDTQYF. The DNA for the CDR3 is TGTGCCAGCAGTTTCAATAGCGGGATCGACACAGATACGCAGTATTTT.

The chain is built from TRBV29-1 and TRBJ2-7; TRBD2 is a possible D gene (5 bases). This CDR3 is 12 amino acids long. Germline assignment: CDR1 SQVTM and CDR2 ANQGSEA. Trimming stripped 6 bases from V and 2 bases from J, with 11 bases between. CDR3 DNA: TGCAGCGTAGCCGACGGGACCTACGAGCAGTACTTC. The encoded protein is CSVADGTYEQYF.

This clonotype was counted between two and nine times. The J gene is TRBJ1-2, the V gene TRBV27; 7 nucleotides agree with TRBD1. J gave up 5 bases and V 0 bases, and 6 bases lay outside the gene matches. The CDR3 length is 15 residues. CDR1 and CDR2 (germline): MNHEY, SMNVEV (reference sequence). The CDR3 sequence: CASSLSPTGEYGYTF. CDR3 sequence (DNA): TGTGCCAGCAGTTTATCGCCAACAGGGGAGTATGGCTACACCTTC.

CDR3 sequence reads: CASSEQQYTDTQYF. For the CDR3, the DNA is TGTGCCAGCAGCGAACAGCAGTACACAGATACGCAGTATTTT. This chain uses TRBV11-3 with TRBJ2-3; D is unclear. This CDR3 spans 14 amino acids. The germline CDR1 and CDR2 sequences are SGHNT and YENEEA. Trimming shortened V by 5 bases and J by 2 bases, and 11 bases separated the two germline ends.

This clonotype was picked up a small number of times. The DNA for the CDR3 is TGTGCCACAGAAAATACCGGGGAGCTGTTTTTT. Its protein is CATENTGELFF. The rearrangement joins TRBV24-1 to TRBJ2-2; the D is unclear. There are 11 residues in the CDR3. Germline CDR1 KGHDR, CDR2 SFDVKD. V lost 10 bases to trimming and J lost 5 bases, with 7 bases between them.

The sample holds one count of this clonotype. The CDR3 reads CASSGTRNTEAFF. The DNA for the CDR3 is TGTGCCAGCAGTGGGACGAGGAACACTGAAGCTTTCTTT. J is TRBJ1-1 and V is TRBV2, with no clear D. This CDR3 spans 13 amino acids. Trimming stripped 4 bases from V and 1 base from J, with 7 bases between. Germline values: CDR1 SNHLY, CDR2 FYNNEI.

V gene TRBV19 combines with J gene TRBJ2-1, with TRBD2 matching 7 bases. The V segment lost 10 bases and the J segment 2 bases; nucleotides outside the gene matches: 11. Germline CDR1 is LNHDA and CDR2 is SQIVND (reference sequence). This CDR3 region has 15 residues. Here the CDR3 DNA reads TGTGCCACCCAAGGGGCGGGAGTTACCTACAATGAGCAGTTCTTC. It yields the protein CATQGAGVTYNEQFF.

The chain links TRBV28 to TRBJ2-5; 7 nucleotides agree with TRBD2. The J segment lost 5 bases and the V segment lost 7 bases, leaving 10 bases of the junction unmatched. The length of the CDR3 is 14 residues. Germline CDR1 is MDHEN and CDR2 is SYDVKM. The CDR3 DNA is TGTGCCAGCACCCCCCGGAAGCGGGACGAGACCCAGTACTTC. This encodes CASTPRKRDETQYF. Together with reference TRBV28 and TRBJ2-5, the CDR3 gives the full variable domain: DVKVTQSSRYLVKRTGEKVFLECVQDMDHENMFWYRQDPGLGLRLIYFSYDVKMKEKGDIPEGYSVSREKKERFSLILESASTNQTSMYLCASTPRKRDETQYFGPGTRLLVL.

This clonotype was found once. This sequence joins TRBV7-9 and TRBJ2-4, with D tentatively TRBD2 (5 bases). There are 19 residues in the CDR3. Trimming stripped 5 bases from V and 0 bases from J, with 23 bases between. The V gene's germline CDR1 is SEHNR and CDR2 FQNEAQ (reference sequence). The CDR3 DNA reads TGTGCCAGCAGCCCAAGGCTCGGCAGCGGTAGCCTAGCCAAAAACATTCAGTACTTC. It is translated as CASSPRLGSGSLAKNIQYF. The variable domain in full, with the rest retrieved from reference TRBV7-9 and TRBJ2-4, is DTGVSQNPRHKITKRGQNVTFRCDPISEHNRLYWYRQTLGQGPEFLTYFQNEAQLEKSRLLSDRFSAERPKGSFSTLEIQRTEQGDSAMYLCASSPRLGSGSLAKNIQYFGAGTRLSVL.

This sequence joins TRBV12-3 or TRBV12-4 and TRBJ2-7, with a weak D call TRBD2 (5 bases). This CDR3 is built from 14 residues. Trimming cost V 6 bases and J 2 bases, with 14 bases left between them. The CDR3 spells CASSIDNGAYEQYF. The DNA for the CDR3 is TGTGCCAGCAGCATAGATAACGGGGCCTACGAGCAGTACTTC.

V is TRBV23-1 and J is TRBJ2-3, with D hard to call. TRBV23-1 is sorted into the ORF group, with uncertain function. Trimming shortened V by 7 bases and J by 1 base, and 9 bases separated the two germline ends. This CDR3 is built from 13 residues. CDR3 residues: CASIRWGTDTQYF. DNA for the CDR3: TGCGCCAGCATCCGGTGGGGCACAGATACGCAGTATTTT.

The rearrangement uses TRBV20-1 and TRBJ1-4, with 7 bases lining up with TRBD1. CDR3 size: 15 residues. Germline-derived CDR1 and CDR2 are DFQATT and SNEGSKA (reference sequence). The trim removed 6 bases at V and 4 bases at J, leaving 11 bases unmatched. The CDR3 sequence: CSADRDSVINEKLFF. The CDR3 nucleotides read TGCAGTGCGGACCGGGACAGCGTTATTAATGAAAAACTGTTTTTT.

There are a few counts of this clonotype. This chain joins TRBV20-1 and TRBJ1-5; 8 bases line up with TRBD1. Trimming cost V 3 bases and J 7 bases; bases outside gene matches: 2. The CDR3 totals 12 residues. Germline values: CDR1 DFQATT, CDR2 SNEGSKA (reference sequence). CDR3 in DNA: TGCAGTGCTAGCGACAGGGGCCAGCCCCAGCATTTT. This encodes CSASDRGQPQHF.